These T cell receptor beta chains were read from a single sample in a study of T cell responses to AZD1222 COVID-19 vaccine. Sequencing used immunoSEQ multiplex PCR; TCRdb keeps in-frame clones, though not all of them. The table lists some 120,000 clones, 92% of them singletons. The sample consisted of peripheral blood, taken 28 days after the second AZD1222 dose. These receptors originate from an adult who received the AZD1222 COVID-19 vaccine. The CDR3 runs from the conserved cysteine through the conserved F or W. Fields, in order: CDR3 DNA, CDR3 protein, V gene, clone size, J gene, D gene. A D gene is named only where the DNA matches it firmly. A row's size may be missing; if present it is once, few, many or a size class.

DNA: TGTGCCACCACAAAATCCGGGGGAGGGTTCTATGGCTACACCTTC
CDR3: CATTKSGGGFYGYTF
V: TRBV27
size: NA
J: TRBJ1-2
D: NA

DNA: TGCAGGGTAGACGGCCCAACAGGCTACACCTTC
CDR3: CRVDGPTGYTF
V: TRBV20-1
size: NA
J: TRBJ1-2
D: NA

DNA: TGTGCCAGCAGCCCCGGGCCCATGAACCAAGAGACCCAGTACTTC
CDR3: CASSPGPMNQETQYF
V: TRBV7-6
size: NA
J: TRBJ2-5
D: NA

DNA: TGTGCCATCCAGGGAAGTGAGAGCACCGGGGAGCTGTTTTTT
CDR3: CAIQGSESTGELFF
V: TRBV10-3
size: NA
J: TRBJ2-2
D: NA

DNA: TGTGCCACCAGCAGAGTTCCAGGGAGAGGTGAAAAACTGTTTTTT
CDR3: CATSRVPGRGEKLFF
V: TRBV15
size: NA
J: TRBJ1-4
D: NA

DNA: TGCAGCCCCAGCACTCATGGGAGACAGGAACAAAATAGCAATCAGCCCCAGCATTTT
CDR3: CSPSTHGRQEQNSNQPQHF
V: TRBV29-1
size: NA
J: TRBJ1-5
D: NA

DNA: TGTGCCAGCAGTCCTTACGGACAGGGTCGCTCACCCCTCCACTTT
CDR3: CASSPYGQGRSPLHF
V: TRBV6-5
size: NA
J: TRBJ1-6
D: TRBD1

DNA: TGTGCCAGTAGTGTGACAGGGGGCTTGACTGAAGCTTTCTTT
CDR3: CASSVTGGLTEAFF
V: TRBV19
size: NA
J: TRBJ1-1
D: TRBD1

DNA: TGCAGTGCTAGTCACGGACAGGGGGCCGGGGAGCTGTTTTTT
CDR3: CSASHGQGAGELFF
V: TRBV20-1
size: NA
J: TRBJ2-2
D: TRBD1

DNA: TGTGCCAGCAGCCAAGTAGCTAGTTTGGCAGAGACCCAGTACTTC
CDR3: CASSQVASLAETQYF
V: TRBV3-1/TRBV3-2
size: NA
J: TRBJ2-5
D: NA

DNA: TGTGCCAGCAGCCGGAGGGACATGAACACTGAAGCTTTCTTT
CDR3: CASSRRDMNTEAFF
V: TRBV11-2
size: few
J: TRBJ1-1
D: NA

DNA: TGCGCCAGCAGCCCAACCGGGGACAGGGTTTTCACTGAAGCTTTCTTT
CDR3: CASSPTGDRVFTEAFF
V: TRBV4-1
size: NA
J: TRBJ1-1
D: TRBD1

DNA: TGTGCCAGTAGTATTGTGCGAGGGGGTCAGCCCCAGCATTTT
CDR3: CASSIVRGGQPQHF
V: TRBV19
size: once
J: TRBJ1-5
D: NA

DNA: TGTGCCAGCGGACTAGCGGAACAAGAGACCCAGTACTTC
CDR3: CASGLAEQETQYF
V: TRBV2
size: NA
J: TRBJ2-5
D: TRBD2

DNA: TGCGCCAGCAGCTTGGGCGGGGGATCCGGGGAGCTGTTTTTT
CDR3: CASSLGGGSGELFF
V: TRBV5-1
size: NA
J: TRBJ2-2
D: TRBD2

DNA: TGTGCCAGCAGTTTCTCGGGGAATCAGCCCCAGCATTTT
CDR3: CASSFSGNQPQHF
V: TRBV27
size: NA
J: TRBJ1-5
D: NA

DNA: TGTGCCAGCTCACCACCGGTACAGGAAAAACTGTTTTTT
CDR3: CASSPPVQEKLFF
V: TRBV18
size: NA
J: TRBJ1-4
D: NA

DNA: TGTGCCAGCAGTGACTCACGGGAGTATCAGCCCCAGCATTTT
CDR3: CASSDSREYQPQHF
V: TRBV6-4
size: once
J: TRBJ1-5
D: NA

DNA: TGTGCCAGCAGGACCCTCGCCCTTGGGGGAAAAAATTCACCCCTCCACTTT
CDR3: CASRTLALGGKNSPLHF
V: TRBV27
size: NA
J: TRBJ1-6
D: NA

DNA: TGTGCCAGCAGCCAACAGGGGGGACAACTCCTCGAGCAGTACTTC
CDR3: CASSQQGGQLLEQYF
V: TRBV5-4
size: once
J: TRBJ2-7
D: TRBD1

DNA: TGTGCAACCGGGACTGAAGAGACCCAGTACTTC
CDR3: CATGTEETQYF
V: TRBV27
size: NA
J: TRBJ2-5
D: NA

DNA: TGTGCCAGCAGCTTAGTTGGGACTAGAGACACAGATACGCAGTATTTT
CDR3: CASSLVGTRDTDTQYF
V: TRBV7-2
size: NA
J: TRBJ2-3
D: TRBD2

DNA: TGTGCCAGCAGCTCTCAGCAACGCGGGGCACTTTACGAGCAGTACTTC
CDR3: CASSSQQRGALYEQYF
V: TRBV7-2
size: NA
J: TRBJ2-7
D: NA

DNA: TGTGCCAGCAGCTTATACGGCACTGAAGCTTTCTTT
CDR3: CASSLYGTEAFF
V: TRBV7-9
size: NA
J: TRBJ1-1
D: NA

DNA: TGCGCCAGCAGCCTCGGAGTAATGGACACTGAAGCTTTCTTT
CDR3: CASSLGVMDTEAFF
V: TRBV4-1
size: NA
J: TRBJ1-1
D: NA

DNA: TGTGCCAGCAGCCAGGGGGCTGCGAACACTGAAGCTTTCTTT
CDR3: CASSQGAANTEAFF
V: TRBV6-2/TRBV6-3
size: NA
J: TRBJ1-1
D: TRBD1

DNA: TGTGCCAGCAGCCAAGCGAGGGGGAGCCCATATTGGAACACTGAAGCTTTCTTT
CDR3: CASSQARGSPYWNTEAFF
V: TRBV14
size: NA
J: TRBJ1-1
D: NA

DNA: TGTGCCAGCAGCCAAGAGAGGCGACACCTAACCTATGGCTACACCTTC
CDR3: CASSQERRHLTYGYTF
V: TRBV4-2
size: NA
J: TRBJ1-2
D: NA

DNA: TGTGCCAGCAGCTTAACGACAGGGGGGGGAACTGAAGCTTTCTTT
CDR3: CASSLTTGGGTEAFF
V: TRBV7-2
size: once
J: TRBJ1-1
D: TRBD1

DNA: TGTGCCAGCAGAATTTATCGGTATGGCTACACCTTC
CDR3: CASRIYRYGYTF
V: TRBV6-5
size: NA
J: TRBJ1-2
D: NA

DNA: TGTGCCAGCAGTGTAGGGGCAGCACTACTCCTCCACTTT
CDR3: CASSVGAALLLHF
V: TRBV28
size: NA
J: TRBJ1-6
D: NA

DNA: TGTGCCAGCAGCACAGGGGCGAACACTGAAGCTTTCTTT
CDR3: CASSTGANTEAFF
V: TRBV13
size: NA
J: TRBJ1-1
D: TRBD1

DNA: TGTGCCAGCAGTCACCTGACGAGCGGAAACACCATATATTTT
CDR3: CASSHLTSGNTIYF
V: TRBV27
size: once
J: TRBJ1-3
D: NA

DNA: TGTGCCAGCGGAACAGGGAGCTTCTACAATGAGCAGTTCTTC
CDR3: CASGTGSFYNEQFF
V: TRBV2
size: NA
J: TRBJ2-1
D: NA

DNA: TGTGCCAGCAGCTTGGGACAGGGTTTATCTGGGGCCAACGTCCTGACTTTC
CDR3: CASSLGQGLSGANVLTF
V: TRBV5-6
size: NA
J: TRBJ2-6
D: TRBD1

DNA: TGCGCCAGCAGCTTGGCCGGGACCTACGAGCAGTACTTC
CDR3: CASSLAGTYEQYF
V: TRBV5-1
size: NA
J: TRBJ2-7
D: NA

DNA: TGTGCCAGCAGTGTGACAGGGGTTGGCGGCTACACCTTC
CDR3: CASSVTGVGGYTF
V: TRBV28
size: NA
J: TRBJ1-2
D: TRBD1

DNA: TGCGCCAGCAGCGCAGGACAGGGGGCGGTTCATGAGCAGTTCTTC
CDR3: CASSAGQGAVHEQFF
V: TRBV5-1
size: NA
J: TRBJ2-1
D: TRBD1

DNA: TGTGCCAGTAGTATAGTTAGTAGGACAGGCGGACTGAATAGCAATCAGCCCCAGCATTTT
CDR3: CASSIVSRTGGLNSNQPQHF
V: TRBV19
size: medium-sized
J: TRBJ1-5
D: TRBD1

DNA: TGTGCCAGCAGTTTGGCGGACCAGCCCCAGCATTTT
CDR3: CASSLADQPQHF
V: TRBV28
size: NA
J: TRBJ1-5
D: NA

DNA: TGTGCCAGCAGTTGGGGACAGGGAAACTATGGCTACACCTTC
CDR3: CASSWGQGNYGYTF
V: TRBV28
size: NA
J: TRBJ1-2
D: TRBD1

DNA: TGTGCCAGCAGATACTCAGGGGGCTACGGGACTGAAGCTTTCTTT
CDR3: CASRYSGGYGTEAFF
V: TRBV6-5
size: NA
J: TRBJ1-1
D: TRBD1

DNA: TGTGCCAGCAGCCGAGACAGGGGCTATGGCTACACCTTC
CDR3: CASSRDRGYGYTF
V: TRBV4-2
size: NA
J: TRBJ1-2
D: TRBD1

DNA: TGTGCCAGCAGTTACTCAACCGGGACAGGGAGTCGGGACACCTTC
CDR3: CASSYSTGTGSRDTF
V: TRBV6-2/TRBV6-3
size: NA
J: TRBJ1-2
D: TRBD1

DNA: TGTGCCATAGGAAGGGATAGCAATCAGCCCCAGCATTTT
CDR3: CAIGRDSNQPQHF
V: TRBV28
size: NA
J: TRBJ1-5
D: NA

DNA: TGTGCCAGCTCACGTGAAGGGTCGAATGGGGCGTACGAGCAGTACTTC
CDR3: CASSREGSNGAYEQYF
V: TRBV18
size: NA
J: TRBJ2-7
D: NA

DNA: TGCAGCGTTGGTGGGGGTGTCGAGCAGTACTTC
CDR3: CSVGGGVEQYF
V: TRBV29-1
size: NA
J: TRBJ2-7
D: NA

DNA: TGTGCCAGCAGCCAAGTGTCGGATGAGCAGTTCTTC
CDR3: CASSQVSDEQFF
V: TRBV3-1/TRBV3-2
size: NA
J: TRBJ2-1
D: NA

DNA: TGTGCCAGCAGCTTCGGGACAGGGAACACCGGGGAGCTGTTTTTT
CDR3: CASSFGTGNTGELFF
V: TRBV5-4
size: NA
J: TRBJ2-2
D: TRBD1

DNA: TGTGCCAGCAGCGTGCATCGGGCGGGCACCGGGGAGCTGTTTTTT
CDR3: CASSVHRAGTGELFF
V: TRBV9
size: NA
J: TRBJ2-2
D: NA

DNA: TGTGCCAGCAGCGCAGGGGACACCGCCATATATTTT
CDR3: CASSAGDTAIYF
V: TRBV9
size: NA
J: TRBJ1-3
D: NA

DNA: TGTGCCAGTACCCGAAGACAGGGCGCTAATCAGCCCCAGCATTTT
CDR3: CASTRRQGANQPQHF
V: TRBV19
size: NA
J: TRBJ1-5
D: TRBD1

DNA: TGTGCCAGCAGCTTGCGACTTCCCGGGACTAGCGGGGAGAGCCACAATGAGCAGTTCTTC
CDR3: CASSLRLPGTSGESHNEQFF
V: TRBV5-5
size: NA
J: TRBJ2-1
D: TRBD2

DNA: TGCAGCGTTGCGTTGGGGGTAGACAATCAGCCCCAGCATTTT
CDR3: CSVALGVDNQPQHF
V: TRBV29-1
size: few
J: TRBJ1-5
D: NA

DNA: TGTGCCAGCATGGCGCAGGTGTTTGGAGAGACCCAGTACTTC
CDR3: CASMAQVFGETQYF
V: TRBV6-5
size: NA
J: TRBJ2-5
D: NA

DNA: TGTGCCAGCAGTTTTTGGCCCCTAGCGGGAGGGCCCGGACCTCAAGAGACCCAGTACTTC
CDR3: CASSFWPLAGGPGPQETQYF
V: TRBV28
size: NA
J: TRBJ2-5
D: TRBD2

DNA: TGCGCCAGCAGCTTGGGGCAGATAAATAACTATGGCTACACCTTC
CDR3: CASSLGQINNYGYTF
V: TRBV5-1
size: NA
J: TRBJ1-2
D: NA

DNA: TGTGCCAGCAGCCAAGATAAGGGGAGCGGGAGCTCCTACGAGCAGTACTTC
CDR3: CASSQDKGSGSSYEQYF
V: TRBV4-2
size: NA
J: TRBJ2-7
D: TRBD2

DNA: TGTGCAAGTCGTCCTCATTCGAGCTCCTACGAGCAGTACTTC
CDR3: CASRPHSSSYEQYF
V: TRBV12-2
size: NA
J: TRBJ2-7
D: NA